This T cell receptor beta chain was sequenced in a study of cytomegalovirus exposure and HLA in healthy donors. PCR involved 60 Vbeta and 13 Jbeta primers. TCRdb's copy holds only in-frame clones and misses some; the assay was immunoSEQ multiplex PCR. This repertoire shows approximately 140,000 clones, over 75% found once; its top ten account for 8.8%. This CDR3 is built from 15 residues. Per the germline V gene, CDR1 is SGDLS and CDR2 is YYNGEE. V was clipped by 5 bases and J by 4 bases; unmatched bases: 9. The clonotype was recovered from a woman aged 45 to 65 in good health and CMV-seropositive. The specimen sequenced was PBMCs. This sequence joins TRBV9 and TRBJ2-3, with TRBD2 identical over 8 bases. The chain's CDR3 is CASSTGGGDADTQYF. The DNA for the CDR3 is TGTGCCAGCAGTACGGGGGGGGGCGACGCAGATACGCAGTATTTT.